The 19 T cell receptor beta chains below all came from one sample that was sequenced in a study of blood T cell repertoires in COVID-19. Assay used: immunoSEQ multiplex PCR; TCRdb lists only in-frame clones, some missing. There are approximately 300,000 clones in the sample; around 90% occur only once, and approximately 18% lies in the top ten. The sequenced sample consisted of PBMCs or T cells enriched from blood (not recorded which). These TCRs come from a woman in her 30s who had recovered from COVID-19.

The chain carries TRBV7-9 and TRBJ2-1; 7 nucleotides match TRBD2. The germline CDR1 and CDR2 sequences are SEHNR and FQNEAQ (reference sequence). The CDR3 spans 11 residues. The CDR3 sequence is CVGGILAEQFF. The CDR3 region has the DNA TGTGTGGGAGGGATACTAGCTGAGCAGTTCTTC.

The chain combines TRBV18 with TRBJ2-1, with TRBD2 matching 9 bases. This CDR3 is 15 amino acids long. V lost 0 bases to trimming and J lost 9 bases; unmatched junction nucleotides: 6. The V gene's germline CDR1 is KGHSH and CDR2 LQKENI. The CDR3 DNA follows: TGTGCCAGCTCACCACCGGACGGGACTAGCACTGAGCAGTTCTTC. It encodes CASSPPDGTSTEQFF.

This clone appeared once. The genes are TRBV2 and TRBJ1-1; TRBD1 is a possible D gene (5 bases). This CDR3 comprises 15 residues. V lost 6 bases to trimming and J lost 1 base, with 15 bases between them. Germline loops: CDR1 SNHLY, CDR2 FYNNEI. The CDR3 DNA is TGTGCCAGCAGCCTACCCCAGGGCAGGAACACTGAAGCTTTCTTT. Residues: CASSLPQGRNTEAFF.

The chain recombines TRBV28 with TRBJ1-5; D is possibly TRBD1 (6 bases). This CDR3 region has 14 residues. The V and J ends lost 4 bases and 6 bases respectively, with 13 bases between them. CDR1 is MDHEN, CDR2 SYDVKM, per germline. CDR3 sequence: CASSYRAWGQPQHF. For the CDR3, the DNA is TGTGCCAGCAGTTACAGGGCTTGGGGTCAGCCCCAGCATTTT.

This clone was detected once. The J gene is TRBJ1-4, the V gene TRBV5-4, with D unresolved. Germline V gene sequence: CDR1 SGHNT, CDR2 YYREEE (reference sequence). CDR3 length: 14 amino acids. Trimming removed 0 bases from V and 8 bases from J, with 11 bases in between. Written as DNA, the CDR3 is TGTGCCAGCAGCTTGGGGGGAGCGAGAGAAAAACTGTTTTTT. The encoded protein is CASSLGGAREKLFF.

The gene calls are TRBV7-9 and TRBJ2-7; D remains unclear. The length of the CDR3 is 13 residues. V lost 4 bases and J 3 bases, leaving 10 bases between the germline ends. Germline-derived CDR1 and CDR2 are SEHNR and FQNEAQ (reference sequence). The CDR3 sequence: CASSSPWHYEQYF. For the CDR3, the DNA is TGTGCCAGCAGCTCACCCTGGCACTACGAGCAGTACTTC.

The gene calls are TRBV6-2 or TRBV6-3 and TRBJ2-5, with 9 bases that match TRBD2. V lost 2 bases, J lost 0 bases, and 4 bases stayed unmatched. This CDR3 is 16 amino acids long. CDR1 is MNHEY, CDR2 SVGEGT, per germline. CDR3 loop: CASSYGVAGDQETQYF. For the CDR3, the DNA is TGTGCCAGCAGTTACGGGGTAGCGGGAGACCAAGAGACCCAGTACTTC.

The rearrangement links TRBV3-1 (or the pseudogene TRBV3-2) to TRBJ2-1, with TRBD1 as a possible D gene (6 bases). Trimming removed 0 bases at V and 0 bases at J, with 12 bases between. The CDR3 loop spans 17 amino acids. Per the germline V gene, CDR1 is LGHDT and CDR2 is YNNKEL (reference sequence). For the CDR3, the DNA is TGTGCCAGCAGCCAAGATTGGGGGCCCCTCTCCTACAATGAGCAGTTCTTC. This translates into CASSQDWGPLSYNEQFF.

The chain uses TRBV4-3 and TRBJ2-2, with TRBD2 as a possible D gene (6 bases). The CDR3 is made up of 17 amino acids. Trimming stripped 3 bases from V and 4 bases from J, with 18 bases between. Per the germline V gene, CDR1 is LGHNA and CDR2 is YSLEER. CDR3 residues: CASSQMGRRRGTGELFF. The CDR3 region has the DNA TGCGCCAGCAGCCAGATGGGACGGCGGCGGGGCACCGGGGAGCTGTTTTTT.

The rearrangement links TRBV28 to TRBJ2-7, with 7 bases matching TRBD1. The CDR3 runs 14 residues. Looked up from germline, CDR1 is MDHEN and CDR2 is SYDVKM. V was clipped by 5 bases and J by 3 bases; unmatched bases: 7. CDR3: CASSPGTVGYEQYF. As DNA, the CDR3 is TGTGCCAGCAGTCCCGGGACAGTGGGCTACGAGCAGTACTTC.

CDR3 protein: CASSLGLAGGPISYEQYF. Here the CDR3 DNA reads TGTGCCAGCAGCTTGGGACTAGCGGGAGGACCGATCTCCTACGAGCAGTACTTC. The V and J genes are TRBV7-9 and TRBJ2-7; 15 bases agree with TRBD2. Germline loops: CDR1 SEHNR, CDR2 FQNEAQ (reference sequence). The CDR3 is 18 residues long. V shed 3 bases and J 0 bases; nucleotides not matched to a gene: 6.

The gene calls are TRBV10-3 and TRBJ2-5, with 8 bases identical to TRBD1. Trimming removed 2 bases from V and 5 bases from J; junction bases left unmatched: 7. The CDR3 is made up of 15 amino acids. Germline V gene data show CDR1 as ENHRY and CDR2 as SYGVKD. CDR3 coding DNA: TGTGCCATCAGTGAGCCAGGGGGCATTATCGAGACCCAGTACTTC. It codes for CAISEPGGIIETQYF.

The chain carries TRBV28 and TRBJ2-5; 7 positions agree with TRBD2. The CDR3 runs 14 residues. The junction had 9 bases not matched to a gene; V was cut back by 6 bases and J by 5 bases. Germline values: CDR1 MDHEN, CDR2 SYDVKM. This CDR3 is CASSPSGKEETQYF. DNA for the CDR3: TGTGCCAGCAGCCCCAGCGGGAAAGAGGAGACCCAGTACTTC.

CDR3 sequence reads: CASSQVTRALSKNEQFF. In DNA form, the CDR3 reads TGCGCCAGCAGCCAAGTTACCAGGGCCCTGTCAAAAAATGAGCAGTTCTTC. The chain couples TRBV4-1 to TRBJ2-1, with a possible D match to TRBD1 (5 bases). Germline V gene lookup returns CDR1 MGHRA and CDR2 YSYEKL. The CDR3 loop spans 17 amino acids. V was clipped by 1 base and J by 7 bases, with 20 bases between them.

The chain recombines TRBV29-1 with TRBJ2-7; weak D call: TRBD1 (6 bases). The CDR3 covers 14 residues. V lost 4 bases, J lost 6 bases, and 19 bases lay in between. The V gene's germline CDR1 is SQVTM and CDR2 ANQGSEA. In DNA, the CDR3 is TGCAGCGTTGTGGGGCTAGCAGAAGGGGGCGAGCAGTACTTC. Translated: CSVVGLAEGGEQYF.

The chain carries TRBV20-1 and TRBJ2-3; TRBD1 is a possible D gene (7 bases). Trimming left V 3 bases short and J 1 base short, with 17 bases between. Per the germline V gene, CDR1 is DFQATT and CDR2 is SNEGSKA (reference sequence). This CDR3 contains 16 residues. CDR3 in amino acids: CSASKQGEVGTDTQYF. The CDR3 DNA sequence: TGCAGTGCTAGTAAGCAGGGGGAGGTGGGCACAGATACGCAGTATTTT.

The CDR3 DNA sequence: TGTGCCAGCAGCTCGTCCCCCGTTGGGGCCGTCATGACTGAAGCTTTCTTT. Translation gives CASSSSPVGAVMTEAFF. The chain combines TRBV13 with TRBJ1-1; D possibly corresponds to TRBD1 (5 bases). The germline V gene has CDR1 PRHDT and CDR2 FYEKMQ (reference sequence). The CDR3 totals 17 residues. Trimming pared 4 bases from V and 5 bases from J, leaving 23 bases between.

The V and J genes are TRBV6-5 and TRBJ2-2, with D possibly TRBD1 on 5 matching bases. V shed 6 bases and J shed 6 bases, with 11 bases lying between them. CDR1 and CDR2 from the germline V gene are MNHEY and SVGAGI. This CDR3 is 13 amino acids long. The CDR3 sequence: CASSLQGAGELFF. CDR3 DNA: TGTGCCAGCAGCCTCCAGGGTGCCGGGGAGCTGTTTTTT.

The chain uses TRBV18 and TRBJ1-6; maybe TRBD1 (6 bases). V was cut by 3 bases and J by 10 bases, with 10 bases left in between. Germline values: CDR1 KGHSH, CDR2 LQKENI. This CDR3 spans 13 amino acids. DNA for the CDR3: TGTGCCAGCTCACCCTACAGGGAGTCACCCCTCCACTTT. Protein sequence: CASSPYRESPLHF.